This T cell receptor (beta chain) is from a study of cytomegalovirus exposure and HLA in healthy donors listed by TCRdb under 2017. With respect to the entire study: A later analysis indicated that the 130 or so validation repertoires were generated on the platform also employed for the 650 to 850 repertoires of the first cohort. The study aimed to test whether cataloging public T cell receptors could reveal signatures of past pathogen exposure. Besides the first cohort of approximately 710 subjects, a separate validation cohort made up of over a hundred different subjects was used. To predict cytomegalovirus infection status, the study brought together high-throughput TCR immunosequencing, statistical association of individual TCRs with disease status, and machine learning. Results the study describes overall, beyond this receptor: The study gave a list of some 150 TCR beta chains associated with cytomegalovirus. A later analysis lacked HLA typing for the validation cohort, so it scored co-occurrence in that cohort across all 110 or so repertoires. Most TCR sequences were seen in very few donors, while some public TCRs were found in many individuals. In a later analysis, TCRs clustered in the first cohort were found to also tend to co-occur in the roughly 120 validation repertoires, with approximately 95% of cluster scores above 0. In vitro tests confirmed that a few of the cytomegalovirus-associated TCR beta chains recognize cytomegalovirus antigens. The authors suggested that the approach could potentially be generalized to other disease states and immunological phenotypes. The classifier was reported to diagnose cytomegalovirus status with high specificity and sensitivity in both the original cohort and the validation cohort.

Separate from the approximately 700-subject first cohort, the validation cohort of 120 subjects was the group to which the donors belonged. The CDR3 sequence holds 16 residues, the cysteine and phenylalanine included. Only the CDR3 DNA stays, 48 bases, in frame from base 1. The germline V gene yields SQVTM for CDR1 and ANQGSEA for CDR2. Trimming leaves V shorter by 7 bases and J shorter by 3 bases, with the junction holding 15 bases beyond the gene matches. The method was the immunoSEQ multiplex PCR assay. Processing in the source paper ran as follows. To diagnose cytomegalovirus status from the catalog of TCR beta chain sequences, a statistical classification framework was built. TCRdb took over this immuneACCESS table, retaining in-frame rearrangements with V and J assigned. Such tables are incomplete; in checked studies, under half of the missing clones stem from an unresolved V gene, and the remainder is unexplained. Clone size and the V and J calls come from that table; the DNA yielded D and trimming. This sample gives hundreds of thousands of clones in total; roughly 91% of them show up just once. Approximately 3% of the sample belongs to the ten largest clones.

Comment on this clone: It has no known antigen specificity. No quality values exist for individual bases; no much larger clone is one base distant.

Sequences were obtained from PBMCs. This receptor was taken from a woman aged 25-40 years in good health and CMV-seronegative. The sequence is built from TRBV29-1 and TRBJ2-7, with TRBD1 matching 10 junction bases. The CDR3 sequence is CSAEIARDRGSYEQYF. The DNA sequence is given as TGCAGCGCCGAGATAGCCCGGGACAGGGGTAGCTACGAGCAGTACTTC.